Listed below are T cell receptor beta chains from one sample, sequenced in a study of T-cell reconstitution after alpha-beta-depleted transplantation in children. MiXCR, applied by TCRdb to the PCR reads, yields one record per CDR3 protein. The table shows 300,000 to 400,000 distinct CDR3 sequences, with 10% to 15% occurring only once. Sequencing used PBMCs, obtained from the stem cell graft. These receptors came from a human donor who donated a stem cell graft to a child with Fanconi anemia. Each CDR3 is given with its conserved first and last residue. D genes are given only for firm matches. Some rows mark clone size as missing; the rest say once, few, many or name a class of expanded clone.

J: TRBJ2-7; size: NA; V: TRBV13; D: NA; DNA: TGTGCCAGCAGCACCACAGGGACATACGAGCAGTACTTC; CDR3: CASSTTGTYEQYF
J: TRBJ2-2; size: NA; V: TRBV27; D: NA; DNA: TGTGCCAGCGGACTCCGGGTTTCGGGGAACACCGGGGAGCTGTTTTTT; CDR3: CASGLRVSGNTGELFF
J: TRBJ2-2; size: NA; V: TRBV9; D: TRBD2; DNA: TGTGCCAGCAGCCTCACTAGCGGGGGAACCGGGGAGCTGTTTTTT; CDR3: CASSLTSGGTGELFF
J: TRBJ2-3; size: few; V: TRBV4-2; D: TRBD2; DNA: TGTGCCAGCAGCCAGGCACTAGCGGGGGGGGTCACAGATACGCAGTATTTT; CDR3: CASSQALAGGVTDTQYF
J: TRBJ1-1; size: NA; V: TRBV10-3; D: NA; DNA: TGTGCCATCAGTGATTTCCCGAGGGGCCCCGCACTGCAGACTGAAGCTTTCTTT; CDR3: CAISDFPRGPALQTEAFF
J: TRBJ2-1; size: NA; V: TRBV12-3/TRBV12-4; D: TRBD1; DNA: TGTGCCAGCAGTTTAGGGGGACAGGGTGTGTTCGGTGAGCAGTTCTTC; CDR3: CASSLGGQGVFGEQFF
J: TRBJ2-3; size: NA; V: TRBV20-1; D: NA; DNA: TGCAGTGCTAGAGAAGGGCTTTTCGGGACTCACGGGGCAGATACGCAGTATTTT; CDR3: CSAREGLFGTHGADTQYF
J: TRBJ2-7; size: NA; V: TRBV15; D: NA; DNA: TGTGCCACCAGCAGAGACGAAGCCTACGAGCAGTACTTC; CDR3: CATSRDEAYEQYF
J: TRBJ2-3; size: few; V: TRBV7-9; D: TRBD1; DNA: TGTGCCAGCAGCTTAGAGGGGGCTGATAAAGATACGCAGTATTTT; CDR3: CASSLEGADKDTQYF
J: TRBJ2-3; size: NA; V: TRBV19; D: NA; DNA: TGTGCCAGTTCCGGGTTAGGCGGGGGCCGTCGGGCAGATACGCAGTATTTT; CDR3: CASSGLGGGRRADTQYF
J: TRBJ1-5; size: many; V: TRBV4-2; D: TRBD1; DNA: TGTGCCAGCAGCGTCCGGGACAGGGGCAATCAGCCCCAGCATTTT; CDR3: CASSVRDRGNQPQHF
J: TRBJ2-3; size: NA; V: TRBV6-2/TRBV6-3; D: TRBD2; DNA: TGTGCCAGCAGTCCCCAGCGGGGGGGCCACGCAGATACGCAGTATTTT; CDR3: CASSPQRGGHADTQYF
J: TRBJ1-1; size: many; V: TRBV12-3/TRBV12-4; D: NA; DNA: TGTGCCAGTTTAGAAGCGAACACTGAAGCTTTCTTT; CDR3: CASLEANTEAFF
J: TRBJ2-1; size: NA; V: TRBV20-1; D: TRBD2; DNA: TGCAGTGCTAGAGTAGGAAGCGGGGGGCACAATGAGCAGTTCTTC; CDR3: CSARVGSGGHNEQFF
J: TRBJ1-2; size: few; V: TRBV28; D: NA; DNA: TGTGCCAGCAGCGAAAGAGGACGGAACTATGGCTACACCTTC; CDR3: CASSERGRNYGYTF
J: TRBJ1-6; size: once; V: TRBV5-1; D: NA; DNA: TGCGCCAGCAGCCCTACAGGAAACTCCTATAATTCACCCCTCCACTTT; CDR3: CASSPTGNSYNSPLHF
J: TRBJ2-1; size: many; V: TRBV5-1; D: NA; DNA: TGCGCCAGCAGCTTGCTTTTTAATGGCGGTGGGTGGCAGTTCTTC; CDR3: CASSLLFNGGGWQFF
J: TRBJ1-1; size: few; V: TRBV12-3/TRBV12-4; D: NA; DNA: TGTGCCAGCGGAAGTTTTAACACTGAAGCTTTCTTT; CDR3: CASGSFNTEAFF
J: TRBJ1-1; size: many; V: TRBV29-1; D: NA; DNA: TGCAGCGTTGAAGGGCGGAACACTGAAGCTTTCTTT; CDR3: CSVEGRNTEAFF
J: TRBJ2-6; size: NA; V: TRBV28; D: NA; DNA: TGTGCCAGCAGTTTTGGAAGGGACCCTGGGGCCAACGTCCTGACTTTC; CDR3: CASSFGRDPGANVLTF
J: TRBJ2-3; size: few; V: TRBV7-2; D: NA; DNA: TGTGCCAGCAGCTTTGTATTGCGTTCAGATACGCAGTATTTT; CDR3: CASSFVLRSDTQYF
J: TRBJ2-1; size: many; V: TRBV7-2; D: NA; DNA: TGTGCCAGCAGCTTAGCACCTTGGGGGGCAGGTAATGAGCAGTTCTTC; CDR3: CASSLAPWGAGNEQFF
J: TRBJ2-5; size: NA; V: TRBV20-1; D: TRBD1; DNA: TGCAGTGCTAGAATGCCTGGGACAGGACAAGAGACCCAGTACTTC; CDR3: CSARMPGTGQETQYF
J: TRBJ2-7; size: many; V: TRBV18; D: NA; DNA: TGTGCCAGCTCACCAGCGGCGCGGCCGGGGGACGAGCAGTACTTC; CDR3: CASSPAARPGDEQYF
J: TRBJ2-7; size: few; V: TRBV6-5; D: NA; DNA: TGTGCCAGCAGTTACGCGGGGGCGTCCTACGAGCAGTACTTC; CDR3: CASSYAGASYEQYF
J: TRBJ2-1; size: NA; V: TRBV7-7; D: TRBD1; DNA: TGTGCCAGCAGCTTAGTCAGGGGGCATGAGCAGTTCTTC; CDR3: CASSLVRGHEQFF
J: TRBJ2-1; size: many; V: TRBV7-9; D: NA; DNA: TGTGCCAGCAGCAAAGGACTGGGGACCTACAATGAGCAGTTCTTC; CDR3: CASSKGLGTYNEQFF
J: TRBJ2-5; size: many; V: TRBV20-1; D: NA; DNA: TGCAGTGCTATGAGGCAAGAGACCCAGTACTTC; CDR3: CSAMRQETQYF
J: TRBJ2-7; size: few; V: TRBV12-3/TRBV12-4; D: TRBD2; DNA: TGTGCCAGACCTCCCGGTTTTTGGGACTACTCCTACGAGCAGTACTTC; CDR3: CARPPGFWDYSYEQYF
J: TRBJ2-3; size: few; V: TRBV27; D: NA; DNA: TGTGCCAGCAGTTCATGGGCGGGGTTCACAGATACGCAGTATTTT; CDR3: CASSSWAGFTDTQYF
J: TRBJ2-7; size: NA; V: TRBV12-3/TRBV12-4; D: TRBD2; DNA: TGTGCCAGCAGTCTCGGACTAGCGCGTTACGAGCAGTACTTC; CDR3: CASSLGLARYEQYF
J: TRBJ2-5; size: few; V: TRBV6-4; D: NA; DNA: TGTGCCAGCAGCTCGCTCCATTCTCAGTACTTC; CDR3: CASSSLHSQYF